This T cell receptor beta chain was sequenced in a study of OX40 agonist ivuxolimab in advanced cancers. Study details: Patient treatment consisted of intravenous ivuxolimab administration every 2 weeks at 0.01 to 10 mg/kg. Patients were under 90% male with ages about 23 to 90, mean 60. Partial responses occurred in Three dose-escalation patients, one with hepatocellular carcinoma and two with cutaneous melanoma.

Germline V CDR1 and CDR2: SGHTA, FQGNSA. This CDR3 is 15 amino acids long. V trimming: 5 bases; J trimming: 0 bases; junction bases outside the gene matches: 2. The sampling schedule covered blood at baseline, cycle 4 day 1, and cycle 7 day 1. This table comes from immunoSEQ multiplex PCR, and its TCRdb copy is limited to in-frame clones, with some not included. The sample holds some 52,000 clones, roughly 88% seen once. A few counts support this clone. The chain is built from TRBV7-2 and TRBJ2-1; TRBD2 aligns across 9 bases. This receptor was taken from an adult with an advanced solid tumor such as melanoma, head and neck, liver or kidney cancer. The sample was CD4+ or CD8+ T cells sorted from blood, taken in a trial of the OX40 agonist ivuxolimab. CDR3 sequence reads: CASSNSGSSYNEQFF. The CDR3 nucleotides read TGTGCCAGCAGCAATAGCGGGAGCTCCTACAATGAGCAGTTCTTC.